This T cell receptor beta chain stems from a study of T cells in localized non-small cell lung cancer (TCRdb year 2020). Some background on the complete study: The study examined T cell repertoires in approximately 240 patients with early-stage NSCLC and compared tumors with uninvolved tumor-adjacent lungs. The cohort comprised roughly 240 treatment-naïve NSCLC patients with resected, localized lung tumors. Of the NSCLC patients, fewer than 150 were male and about a hundred were female, and the mean age was approximately 69 years.

TCR beta CDR3 regions were sequenced from DNA using the immunoSEQ Assay. In the paper's pipeline: To compute T cell density, TCR beta template counts were normalized to usable DNA, which was estimated by amplifying housekeeping genes. Richness was estimated using the preseqR package, with extrapolation to 400,000 templates for PBMC samples and to 120,000 templates for tissue samples. Clonality was defined as one minus Pielou's evenness. Tissue-enriched TCRs were identified through differential abundance testing performed on productive amino-acid clonotypes, with a minimum total count of 5 and an alpha of 0.1. Repertoire overlap between compartments was quantified with the Jaccard Index and Morisita Overlap Index. TCR beta CDR3s were clustered by GLIPH together with public tetramer-defined viral CDR3s, and at least three viral sequences plus V-gene enrichment were required for viral motifs. TCRdb's version of the immuneACCESS table is confined to in-frame rearrangements and falls short of the full clone set. An unresolved V gene accounts for under half of the shortfall where checked; the remainder is of unknown origin. D and trimming come from the DNA, and the V and J calls and clone size come from that table. The sample contains approximately 20,000 clones, around 90% of them found a single time. The biggest ten clones account for around 4% of the sample.

At diagnosis, tumor, uninvolved tumor-adjacent lung and peripheral blood were collected and then preserved as a mix of FFPE and fresh-frozen material. For TCR repertoire profiling, blood samples were analyzed in the form of peripheral blood mononuclear cells. Results and caveats for the whole study, not just this receptor: Because the study design was exploratory, TCR variables were selected using unadjusted p-values without false-discovery rate correction. A median of around 57 of the top 100 tumor clones turned up in the paired uninvolved adjacent lung, and under 30 of those clones also ranked among the top 100 of that same adjacent lung. Longer overall survival was associated with higher T cell density in blood, whereas shorter survival was associated with higher clonality in adjacent lung. Because multi-region tumor sequencing was not performed, intratumor heterogeneity could not be ruled out. The highest T cell clonality was observed in uninvolved tumor-adjacent lung, where clonality exceeded that of tumor, suggesting that antigenic responses were more focused in uninvolved tumor-adjacent lung.

Points on this clone: What antigen it recognizes has not been identified. No much larger clonotype is one base removed from it; base qualities were not supplied.

This clonotype was obtained from a male donor older than 55 with stage I squamous cell lung carcinoma. Here the sequenced sample was peripheral blood, taken before any cancer treatment.

This receptor has the CDR3 CASSPRDRGNYGYTF. The base sequence is TGTGCCAGCAGCCCGCGGGACAGGGGAAACTATGGCTACACCTTC. The receptor chain draws on TRBV7-9 and TRBJ1-2; the central 10 bases match TRBD1. V trim: 5 bases; J trim: 2 bases; unmatched bases: 5. Measured from the cysteine to the phenylalanine, the CDR3 is 15 residues long. Of the read, only the CDR3 DNA is kept; its 45 bases are in frame from base 1. The germline V gene (reference sequence) provides CDR1 SEHNR and CDR2 FQNEAQ.